The source of this TCR beta chain is a study of T cells in Graves' hyperthyroidism and ophthalmopathy. With regard to this clonotype: As yet, its antigen is unknown.

Trimming removed 4 bases at V and 11 bases at J, with 15 bases between. This CDR3 region has 13 residues. Germline V gives CDR1 DFQATT, CDR2 SNEGSKA (reference sequence). The authors obtained PBMCs from 10 ml of fresh peripheral blood. Template material for amplifying TCR beta CDR3 regions consisted of RNA transcripts. The study used the HTBI primer set for a first-round RT-PCR of the TCR CDR3. TCRdb used MiXCR to reprocess the multiplex PCR reads, holding one entry per CDR3 protein. The repertoire has under 350,000 distinct CDR3 sequences, 15% to 20% of them found once; the top ten carry around 55%. Whole-study findings and limits: Ophthalmopathy was identified by the model a median about 6.8 months ahead of onset.

Sequenced material: blood. This rearrangement joins TRBV20-1 to TRBJ1-6; the D gene is possibly TRBD1 (6 bases). This sequence was found in a woman aged 60 to 75 with Graves' ophthalmopathy. CDR3 residues: CSATPQGGTPLHF. As DNA, the CDR3 is TGCAGTGCTACTCCACAGGGTGGTACACCCCTCCACTTT.